This is a list of T cell receptor beta chains from one sample in a study of cytomegalovirus exposure and HLA in healthy donors. The data were produced by immunoSEQ multiplex PCR, yet TCRdb's version contains in-frame clones alone and is incomplete. The data contain more than 90,000 clones, about three quarters of them seen just once; the ten biggest clones take up roughly 6.9%. The sample consisted of PBMCs. The receptors were sampled from a man aged 35-49 years in good health and CMV-seropositive. Each CDR3 is given with its conserved first and last residue. The D gene is left open where the match is weak. A row's size may be missing; if present it is once, few, many or a size class.

d_call	clone_size	v_call	j_call	cdr3_aa	cdr3_nt
NA	NA	TRBV19	TRBJ1-1	CASSPSITNTEAFF	TGTGCCAGTAGTCCATCGATCACTAACACTGAAGCTTTCTTT
TRBD1	few	TRBV6-1	TRBJ1-5	CASTQGQGYQPQHF	TGTGCCAGCACCCAGGGACAGGGATATCAGCCCCAGCATTTT
TRBD2	NA	TRBV2	TRBJ2-1	CASSDKTGELAGYEQFF	TGTGCCAGCAGTGATAAGACTGGAGAACTAGCGGGGTATGAGCAGTTCTTC
NA	NA	TRBV28	TRBJ2-5	CASSPLRGTRVTQYF	TGTGCCAGCAGTCCACTCAGGGGAACAAGGGTAACCCAGTACTTC
NA	NA	TRBV6-1	TRBJ1-3	CASVDSSGNTIYF	TGTGCCAGCGTAGATAGCTCTGGAAACACCATATATTTT
TRBD1	few	TRBV28	TRBJ2-3	CASSSPTGGRTDTQYF	TGTGCCAGCAGTTCTCCGACAGGGGGCCGCACAGATACGCAGTATTTT
NA	NA	TRBV2	TRBJ2-3	CASPTAPVGLAPTDTQYF	TGTGCCAGCCCCACCGCCCCAGTGGGGCTAGCGCCCACAGATACGCAGTATTTT
TRBD2	NA	TRBV10-3	TRBJ2-7	CAISESIAGIYEQYF	TGTGCCATCAGTGAGTCAATAGCGGGTATCTACGAGCAGTACTTC
TRBD2	NA	TRBV10-2	TRBJ2-3	CASSVSGGRLDTQYF	TGCGCCAGCAGTGTGTCCGGCGGGAGACTAGATACGCAGTATTTT
TRBD1	NA	TRBV4-1	TRBJ1-1	CASSHPVADRGGTEAFF	TGCGCCAGCAGCCACCCAGTAGCGGACAGGGGGGGCACTGAAGCTTTCTTT
NA	NA	TRBV5-6	TRBJ2-7	CASSLGGGFYEQYF	TGTGCCAGCAGCTTGGGAGGGGGTTTCTACGAGCAGTACTTC
NA	NA	TRBV27	TRBJ1-6	CASSLTGLRSPLHF	TGTGCCAGCAGTTTAACTGGTCTGAGGTCACCCCTCCACTTT
TRBD1	NA	TRBV7-8	TRBJ2-7	CASSPGTGPRAFFYEQYF	TGTGCCAGCAGCCCTGGGACAGGGCCGAGAGCCTTTTTCTACGAGCAGTACTTC
TRBD2	NA	TRBV7-9	TRBJ2-1	CASSFGSGGDEQFF	TGTGCCAGCAGCTTTGGTTCGGGGGGGGATGAGCAGTTCTTC
NA	NA	TRBV16	TRBJ1-2	CASSPRTSGPGDGYTF	TGTGCCAGCAGCCCCCGTACGTCAGGGCCAGGGGACGGCTACACCTTC
TRBD2	NA	TRBV4-3	TRBJ2-1	CASSQDGGSSYNEQFF	TGCGCCAGCAGCCAAGATGGCGGGAGCTCCTACAATGAGCAGTTCTTC
TRBD2	NA	TRBV6-5	TRBJ2-7	CASSSLAGGYEQYF	TGTGCCAGCAGTTCCCTAGCGGGAGGGTACGAGCAGTACTTC
NA	NA	TRBV7-9	TRBJ2-1	CASSRVREEEQFF	TGTGCCAGCAGCCGTGTCCGAGAGGAGGAGCAGTTCTTC
NA	NA	TRBV6-6	TRBJ2-5	CASSGAKQETQYF	TGTGCCAGCAGTGGGGCTAAGCAGGAGACCCAGTACTTC
TRBD1	few	TRBV7-9	TRBJ1-1	CASSPSDRANTEAFF	TGTGCCAGCAGCCCTTCTGACAGGGCGAACACTGAAGCTTTCTTT
TRBD2	NA	TRBV27	TRBJ2-7	CASSLIGTSGSGYEQYF	TGTGCCAGCAGTCTAATCGGGACTAGCGGGAGTGGGTACGAGCAGTACTTC
TRBD2	NA	TRBV11-2	TRBJ2-7	CASTVMGLAAYEQYF	TGTGCCAGCACCGTGATGGGACTAGCTGCTTACGAGCAGTACTTC
TRBD1	few	TRBV4-3	TRBJ1-4	CASSQGTGENEKLFF	TGCGCCAGCAGCCAAGGGACAGGGGAAAATGAAAAACTGTTTTTT
TRBD2	once	TRBV2	TRBJ2-1	CASSEEGGAPYNEQFF	TGTGCCAGCAGTGAAGAGGGAGGGGCACCCTACAATGAGCAGTTCTTC
NA	NA	TRBV5-1	TRBJ2-1	CASSLVSTSLASEQFF	TGCGCCAGCAGCTTGGTATCGACTTCCCTAGCTAGTGAGCAGTTCTTC
TRBD2	NA	TRBV10-3	TRBJ2-1	CAISGLTGTSGGLYNEQFF	TGTGCCATCAGCGGACTCACCGGGACTAGCGGGGGGCTATACAATGAGCAGTTCTTC
NA	NA	TRBV11-2	TRBJ1-2	CASSTRVNYGYTF	TGTGCCAGCAGCACCAGGGTTAACTATGGCTACACCTTC
TRBD1	NA	TRBV23-1	TRBJ1-3	CASSQSPGQPLSGNTIYF	TGCGCCAGCAGTCAATCCCCGGGACAGCCCCTCTCTGGAAACACCATATATTTT
NA	NA	TRBV7-9	TRBJ2-5	CASSLRLTDQETQYF	TGTGCCAGCAGCCTCCGACTAACAGACCAAGAGACCCAGTACTTC